This entry concerns a single TCR beta chain. The antigen is not known. Researchers ran the PCR with 60 Vbeta and 13 Jbeta primers. Measured with immunoSEQ multiplex PCR; TCRdb has only the in-frame clones, and not every one. Among 150,000 to 200,000 clones listed, about 86% were seen once. The source of the sample is a study of cytomegalovirus exposure and HLA in healthy donors. As for the study in general: Genotyping of 398 donors showed that around 85% belonged to the Caucasian-associated ancestry cluster.

Study results and caveats: Cytomegalovirus status was reportedly diagnosed by the classifier with high sensitivity and specificity.

Sequencing was performed on PBMCs. The TCR comes from a woman in her twenties or thirties in good health and CMV-seronegative.

The CDR3 region has the DNA TGTGCCAGCAGCTTAGACCTTAGCACTGAGCAGTTCTTC. Translated, it gives CASSLDLSTEQFF. V usage is TRBV11-2 and J usage is TRBJ2-1, with D unclear. Per the germline V gene, CDR1 is SGHAT and CDR2 is FQNNGV. CDR3 size: 13 residues. Between the trimmed V and J ends, which lost 0 bases and 9 bases, there was a span of 9 bases.